The next 26 T cell receptor beta chains were all read from a single sample in a study of blood T cell repertoires in COVID-19. Sequenced by immunoSEQ multiplex PCR; TCRdb stores in-frame clones only, minus some. This sample has about 200,000 clones, with 92% found just once. Sequencing used peripheral blood. Receptors originate from a man aged 55 to 70 with COVID-19, enrolled during active disease.

The chain is built from TRBV30 and TRBJ1-2; D is uncertain. The CDR3 spans 12 residues. Germline loops: CDR1 GTSNPN, CDR2 SVGIG (reference sequence). Trimming stripped 3 bases from V and 7 bases from J, with 12 bases between. CDR3 sequence (DNA): TGTGCCTGGAGCCCCCCCCGGGGTGGCTACACCTTC. Translation: CAWSPPRGGYTF.

The gene calls are TRBV4-1 and TRBJ2-3, with TRBD2 identical over 8 bases. V shed 0 bases and J 2 bases; nucleotides not matched to a gene: 7. CDR3 length: 17 residues. Germline-derived CDR1 and CDR2 are MGHRA and YSYEKL. The CDR3 DNA follows: TGCGCCAGCAGCCAAGATCTAGCGGGTGGGTTCACAGATACGCAGTATTTT. Its protein product is CASSQDLAGGFTDTQYF.

V gene TRBV5-5 combines with J gene TRBJ2-2; 7 bases fit TRBD1. The CDR3 has 16 amino acids. Germline CDR1 and CDR2: SGHKS and YYEKEE (reference sequence). V gave up 4 bases and J gave up 7 bases; unmatched junction bases: 13. The CDR3 region is CASSSTPGQVGGELFF. CDR3 nucleotide sequence: TGTGCCAGCAGCAGTACTCCCGGACAGGTGGGCGGGGAGCTGTTTTTT.

This clone has more than one count but fewer than ten. This chain joins TRBV14 and TRBJ1-2, with D uncertain. Germline V gene sequence: CDR1 SGHDN, CDR2 FVKESK. V gave up 10 bases and J gave up 8 bases, with 11 bases separating them. The CDR3 spans 10 residues. The CDR3 is CATVRKGYTF. The DNA for the CDR3 is TGTGCCACCGTGCGGAAGGGCTACACCTTC.

The gene calls are TRBV30 and TRBJ1-1; no reliable D call. In germline, CDR1 is GTSNPN, CDR2 SVGIG (reference sequence). V gave up 7 bases and J gave up 6 bases, with 15 bases separating them. The CDR3 has 12 residues. CDR3 bases: TGTGCCTTTAAACTGAGATCGGCTGAAGCTTTCTTT. This gives the protein CAFKLRSAEAFF.

The table lists this clone with a few counts. This chain joins TRBV6-6 and TRBJ1-2, with D unresolved. Germline V gene data show CDR1 as MNHNY and CDR2 as SVGAGI (reference sequence). V shed 5 bases and J shed 7 bases, with 14 bases lying between them. This CDR3 contains 13 residues. In DNA, the CDR3 is TGTGCCAGCAGTCCGGATCCCCTAGGTGGCTACACCTTC. It specifies CASSPDPLGGYTF.

This clone is a singleton in its sample. The chain links TRBV19 to TRBJ2-7, with D tentatively TRBD1 (6 bases). Germline V gene lookup returns CDR1 LNHDA and CDR2 SQIVND (reference sequence). The CDR3 consists of 15 residues. V was shortened by 1 base and J by 5 bases, with 15 bases between the two germline ends. In DNA form, the CDR3 reads TGTGCCAGTAGTATAGGGGGGACATTCTGGAACGAGCAGTACTTC. Protein sequence: CASSIGGTFWNEQYF. The entire variable domain, with the rest obtained from reference TRBV19 and TRBJ2-7, is as follows: DGGITQSPKYLFRKEGQNVTLSCEQNLNHDAMYWYRQDPGQGLRLIYYSQIVNDFQKGDIAEGYSVSREKKESFPLTVTSAQKNPTAFYLCASSIGGTFWNEQYFGPGTRLTVT.

The CDR3 DNA reads as TGTGCCAGTAGTTCCGGACAGGGAGACACAGATACGCAGTATTTT. This translates into CASSSGQGDTDTQYF. The chain employs TRBV19 and TRBJ2-3; TRBD1 aligns across 8 bases. From germline, CDR1 is LNHDA and CDR2 SQIVND (reference sequence). V lost 5 bases and J lost 2; bases outside the gene matches: 6. This CDR3 is 15 amino acids long. Together with reference TRBV19 and TRBJ2-3, the CDR3 gives the full variable domain: DGGITQSPKYLFRKEGQNVTLSCEQNLNHDAMYWYRQDPGQGLRLIYYSQIVNDFQKGDIAEGYSVSREKKESFPLTVTSAQKNPTAFYLCASSSGQGDTDTQYFGPGTRLTVL.

The chain employs TRBV7-2 and TRBJ1-5, with TRBD1 identical over 8 bases. Unmatched junction bases numbered 7, after V lost 5 bases and J lost 7 bases. The V gene's germline CDR1 is SGHTA and CDR2 FQGNSA. The CDR3 covers 14 residues. This CDR3 reads CASSPDRVAQPQHF. The CDR3 DNA reads TGTGCCAGCAGCCCGGACAGGGTGGCCCAGCCCCAGCATTTT.

The CDR3 bases are TGTGCCACCAGTGATGCGAGTGCAGGGGGAGAGACCCAGTACTTC. It codes for CATSDASAGGETQYF. V usage is TRBV24-1 and J usage is TRBJ2-5; 7 bases line up with TRBD1. V was clipped by 3 bases and J by 4 bases; unmatched bases: 7. Per germline, CDR1 KGHDR and CDR2 SFDVKD. The CDR3 runs to 15 residues.

Only one count was recorded for this clone. The chain combines TRBV28 with TRBJ1-2; 10 bases match TRBD1. CDR3 length: 17 amino acids. Germline CDR1 reads MDHEN; CDR2 reads SYDVKM. Trimming took 4 bases from V and 4 from J; bases not matched to a gene: 12. CDR3 sequence reads: CASSSRGQGVSLYGYTF. The DNA of the CDR3 is TGTGCCAGCAGTTCCCGTGGACAGGGGGTCTCCCTCTATGGCTACACCTTC.

This chain links TRBV7-4 with TRBJ1-3; 7 bases map to TRBD1. The CDR3 runs 16 residues. J lost 3 bases, V lost 3 bases, and 8 bases had no gene match. Germline V gives CDR1 SGHVT, CDR2 SQSDAQ. The CDR3 sequence: CASSLTGLWGGNTIYF. As DNA, the CDR3 is TGTGCCAGCAGCTTGACAGGGCTCTGGGGTGGAAACACCATATATTTT.

The chain is built from TRBV9 and TRBJ1-1; D perhaps matches TRBD1 (5 bases). Trimming removed 0 bases from V and 0 bases from J, with 15 bases in between. Germline CDR1 is SGDLS and CDR2 is YYNGEE. This CDR3 spans 17 amino acids. The CDR3 bases are TGTGCCAGCAGCGTAGGGTTCAGGGCCCCTATGAACACTGAAGCTTTCTTT. Amino acid sequence: CASSVGFRAPMNTEAFF.

This clone was detected once. The chain has TRBV19 and TRBJ1-6; D might be TRBD1 (6 bases). The ends were cut back, 0 bases at V and 9 bases at J, with 18 bases in the middle. Germline loops: CDR1 LNHDA, CDR2 SQIVND (reference sequence). The CDR3 runs 17 residues. CDR3 region: CASSIDTGFRFRSPLHF. As DNA, the CDR3 is TGTGCCAGTAGTATAGATACAGGGTTTCGTTTTCGTTCACCCCTCCACTTT.

The rearrangement uses TRBV7-9 and TRBJ1-2, with a tentative D call TRBD1 (5 bases). V was shortened by 2 bases and J by 4 bases, with 8 bases between the two germline ends. In germline, CDR1 is SEHNR, CDR2 FQNEAQ (reference sequence). The CDR3 is 13 amino acids. The DNA for the CDR3 is TGTGCCAGCAGCTTAACAGGTGGCTATGGCTACACCTTC. Protein sequence: CASSLTGGYGYTF.

The V call is TRBV19, the J call TRBJ2-1, with no clear D. There are 15 residues in the CDR3. Between the trimmed V and J ends, which lost 6 bases and 0 bases, there was a span of 12 bases. Germline V lookup: CDR1 LNHDA, CDR2 SQIVND (reference sequence). The CDR3 DNA is TGTGCCAGTAGCCTGTCCCGCAGCTCCTACAATGAGCAGTTCTTC. Protein product: CASSLSRSSYNEQFF.

This clone was observed once. The chain links TRBV18 to TRBJ2-1; TRBD2 aligns across 13 bases. Germline CDR1 reads KGHSH; CDR2 reads LQKENI. The CDR3 extends over 17 amino acids. The ends lost 3 bases at V and 0 bases at J; junction bases unmatched: 2. CDR3 nucleotide sequence: TGTGCCAGCTCACCTACTAGCGGGGGGGCCTCCTACAATGAGCAGTTCTTC. Translating gives CASSPTSGGASYNEQFF.

The chain joins TRBV11-2 to TRBJ2-1; 10 bases match TRBD1. From germline, CDR1 is SGHAT and CDR2 FQNNGV. The CDR3 has 15 amino acids. Trimming at V came to 1 base and at J to 7 bases, leaving 4 bases not matched to a gene. The CDR3 sequence is CASSLGQGALNEQFF. The CDR3 nucleotides read TGTGCCAGCAGCTTAGGACAGGGGGCCCTTAATGAGCAGTTCTTC.

This chain connects TRBV2 to TRBJ1-6; a weak D match, TRBD1 (5 bases). Germline V gene lookup returns CDR1 SNHLY and CDR2 FYNNEI. The germline V and J ends were trimmed by 7 bases and 7 bases, with 23 bases remaining between them. This CDR3 region has 17 residues. Written as DNA, the CDR3 is TGTGCCAGCACCAAATTCAACCTCGGGGGGGGGAATTCACCCCTCCACTTT. Translated: CASTKFNLGGGNSPLHF.

The chain couples TRBV27 to TRBJ2-2, with D unresolved. The germline V gene encodes CDR1 MNHEY and CDR2 SMNVEV (reference sequence). Trimming stripped 8 bases from V and 1 base from J, with 14 bases between. The CDR3 sequence is 15 residues long. CDR3 nucleotides: TGTGCCAGCGGCTGGCGGCCAGTGAACACCGGGGAGCTGTTTTTT. It translates to CASGWRPVNTGELFF.

V and J are TRBV10-1 and TRBJ2-1, with 13 bases fitting TRBD2. Trimming took 6 bases from V and 8 from J; bases not matched to a gene: 7. The germline V gene has CDR1 WNHNN and CDR2 SYGVQD (reference sequence). The CDR3 is 15 amino acids. The CDR3 here is CASRSGTSGDDEQFF. As DNA, the CDR3 is TGCGCCAGCAGGTCTGGGACTAGCGGGGATGATGAGCAGTTCTTC.

CDR3: CASSSDRDRYGYTF. DNA for the CDR3: TGCGCCAGCAGCTCGGACAGGGATCGGTATGGCTACACCTTC. The gene calls are TRBV10-1 and TRBJ1-2, with 8 positions matching TRBD1. The V and J ends lost 6 bases and 5 bases, in that order; junction bases with no gene match: 8. The CDR3 spans 14 residues. The germline V gene has CDR1 WNHNN and CDR2 SYGVQD (reference sequence).

J is TRBJ1-1 and V is TRBV7-2; D ambiguous. The CDR3 is 16 amino acids. Germline CDR1 and CDR2: SGHTA and FQGNSA. Between the trimmed V and J ends, which lost 2 bases and 1 base, there was a span of 14 bases. The DNA for the CDR3 is TGTGCCAGCAGCTTATGGAGCGACCTCCCGAACACTGAAGCTTTCTTT. Translated, it gives CASSLWSDLPNTEAFF.

The chain employs TRBV28 and TRBJ1-2; D remains unclear. The CDR3 extends over 11 amino acids. V lost 3 bases to trimming and J lost 4 bases, with 3 bases between them. From germline, CDR1 is MDHEN and CDR2 SYDVKM. The CDR3 protein is CASSFGYGYTF. The CDR3 region has the DNA TGTGCCAGCAGTTTCGGCTATGGCTACACCTTC.

V usage is TRBV19 and J usage is TRBJ2-3; 8 bases fit TRBD2. The V segment lost 4 bases and the J segment 0 bases; nucleotides outside the gene matches: 9. The CDR3 has 17 residues. CDR1 is LNHDA and CDR2 is SQIVND in the germline V gene (reference sequence). In DNA form, the CDR3 reads TGTGCCAGTAGTAAGGGTGGCGGGAGGTCTAGCACAGATACGCAGTATTTT. Amino acids: CASSKGGGRSSTDTQYF.

The rearrangement uses TRBV6-5 and TRBJ1-3; 8 positions match TRBD1. The CDR3 runs to 15 residues. With 0 bases clipped from V and 4 bases from J, the junction kept 2 bases outside the gene matches. Germline-derived CDR1 and CDR2 are MNHEY and SVGAGI. The CDR3 DNA reads as TGTGCCAGCAGTTACTCACAGGGGGGCGGAAACACCATATATTTT. Protein sequence: CASSYSQGGGNTIYF.